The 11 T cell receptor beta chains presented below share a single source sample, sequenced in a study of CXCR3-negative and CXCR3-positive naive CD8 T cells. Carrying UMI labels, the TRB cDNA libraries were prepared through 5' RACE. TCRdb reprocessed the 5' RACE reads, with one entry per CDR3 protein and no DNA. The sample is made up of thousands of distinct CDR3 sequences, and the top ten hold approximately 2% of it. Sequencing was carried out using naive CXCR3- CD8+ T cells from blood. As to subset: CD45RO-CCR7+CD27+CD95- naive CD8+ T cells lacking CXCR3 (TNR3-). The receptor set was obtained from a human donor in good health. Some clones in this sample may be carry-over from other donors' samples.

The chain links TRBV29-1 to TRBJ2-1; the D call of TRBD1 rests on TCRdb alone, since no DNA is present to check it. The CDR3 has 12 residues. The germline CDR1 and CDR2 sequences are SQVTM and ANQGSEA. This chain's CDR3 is CSAPDVGDEQFF.

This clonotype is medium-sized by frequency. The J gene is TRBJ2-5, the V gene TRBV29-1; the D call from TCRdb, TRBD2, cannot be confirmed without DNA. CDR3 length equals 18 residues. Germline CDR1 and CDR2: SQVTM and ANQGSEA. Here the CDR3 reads CSVEPKWTSGRIQETQYF.

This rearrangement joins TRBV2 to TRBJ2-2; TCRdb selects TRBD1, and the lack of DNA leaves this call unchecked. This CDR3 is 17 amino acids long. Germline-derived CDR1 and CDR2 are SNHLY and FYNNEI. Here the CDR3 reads CASSEQRQVMNTGELFF.

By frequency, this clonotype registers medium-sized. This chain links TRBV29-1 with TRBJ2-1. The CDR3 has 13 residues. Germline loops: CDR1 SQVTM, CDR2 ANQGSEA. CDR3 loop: CSVEDGRHNEQFF.

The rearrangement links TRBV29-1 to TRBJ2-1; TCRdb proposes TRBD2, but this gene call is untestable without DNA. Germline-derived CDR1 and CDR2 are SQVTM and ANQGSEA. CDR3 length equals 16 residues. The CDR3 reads CSVEGGSGFSYNEQFF.

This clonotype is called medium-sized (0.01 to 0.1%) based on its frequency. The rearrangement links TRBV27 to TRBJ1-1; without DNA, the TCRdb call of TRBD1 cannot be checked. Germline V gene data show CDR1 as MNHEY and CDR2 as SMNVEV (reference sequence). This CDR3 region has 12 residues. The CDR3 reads CASSSGFSEAFF.

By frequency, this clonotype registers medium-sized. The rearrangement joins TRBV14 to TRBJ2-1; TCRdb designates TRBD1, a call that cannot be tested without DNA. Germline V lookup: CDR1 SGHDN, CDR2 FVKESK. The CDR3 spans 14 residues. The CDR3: CASSQSGGGDEQFF.

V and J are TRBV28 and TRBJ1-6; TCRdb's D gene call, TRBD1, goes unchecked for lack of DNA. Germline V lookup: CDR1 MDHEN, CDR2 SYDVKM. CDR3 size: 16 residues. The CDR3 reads CASSSGGSSYNSPLHF.

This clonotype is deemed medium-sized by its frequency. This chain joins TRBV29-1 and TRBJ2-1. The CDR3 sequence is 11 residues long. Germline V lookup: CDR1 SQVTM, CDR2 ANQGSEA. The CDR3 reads CSVARSDEQFF.

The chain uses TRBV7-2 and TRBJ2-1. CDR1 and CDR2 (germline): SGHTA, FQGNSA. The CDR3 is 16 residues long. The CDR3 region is CASSPRSDGSYNEQFF. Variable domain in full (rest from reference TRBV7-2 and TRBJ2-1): GAGVSQSPSNKVTEKGKDVELRCDPISGHTALYWYRQSLGQGLEFLIYFQGNSAPDKSGLPSDRFSAERTGGSVSTLTIQRTQQEDSAVYLCASSPRSDGSYNEQFFGPGTRLTVL.

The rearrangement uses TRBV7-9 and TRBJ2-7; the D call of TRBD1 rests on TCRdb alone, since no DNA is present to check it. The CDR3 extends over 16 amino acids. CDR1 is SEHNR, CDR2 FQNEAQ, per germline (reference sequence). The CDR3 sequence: CASSLVRDRPSYEQYF.